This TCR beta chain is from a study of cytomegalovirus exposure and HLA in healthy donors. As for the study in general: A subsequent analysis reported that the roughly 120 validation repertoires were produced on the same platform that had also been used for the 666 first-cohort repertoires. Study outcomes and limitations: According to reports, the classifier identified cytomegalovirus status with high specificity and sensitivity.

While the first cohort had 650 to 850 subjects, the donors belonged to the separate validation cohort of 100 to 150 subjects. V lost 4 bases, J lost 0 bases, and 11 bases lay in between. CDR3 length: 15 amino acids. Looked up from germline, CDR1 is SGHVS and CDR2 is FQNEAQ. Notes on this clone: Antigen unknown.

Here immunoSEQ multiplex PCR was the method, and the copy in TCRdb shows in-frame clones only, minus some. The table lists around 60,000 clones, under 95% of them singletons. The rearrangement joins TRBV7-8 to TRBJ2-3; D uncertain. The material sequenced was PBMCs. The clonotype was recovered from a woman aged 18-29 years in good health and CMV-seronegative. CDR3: CASSSKRLSTDTQYF. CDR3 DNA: TGTGCCAGCAGCTCGAAGAGGCTTAGCACAGATACGCAGTATTTT.